The 16 T cell receptor beta chains in this list originate from one sample, sequenced in a study of blood T cell repertoires in COVID-19. Method: immunoSEQ multiplex PCR; TCRdb's copy keeps in-frame clones and lacks some. The sample carries around 60,000 clones, approximately 75% recorded once. Sample: peripheral blood. Receptors were obtained from an elderly man with acute or convalescent COVID-19.

The chain has TRBV19 and TRBJ1-2; the D is unclear. This CDR3 is built from 16 residues. Trimming cost V 7 bases and J 2 bases, with 20 bases left between them. Germline CDR1 reads LNHDA; CDR2 reads SQIVND (reference sequence). CDR3 DNA: TGTGCCAGTAAGGAAAATGGTCGGAGGGTGAACTATGGCTACACCTTC. Its translation is CASKENGRRVNYGYTF.

This chain links TRBV6-5 with TRBJ1-1; D not certain. Deletions cut 6 bases from V and 0 bases from J, with 8 bases between. CDR1 is MNHEY, CDR2 SVGAGI, per germline. The CDR3 sequence is 13 residues long. The CDR3 DNA sequence: TGTGCCAGCAGGAAAGCAATGAACACTGAAGCTTTCTTT. Translating gives CASRKAMNTEAFF.

This clone was observed a single time. The rearrangement joins TRBV12-3 or TRBV12-4 to TRBJ1-1; 10 nucleotides agree with TRBD1. This CDR3 has 13 amino acids. The J segment lost 8 bases and the V segment lost 3 bases, leaving 3 bases of the junction unmatched. The CDR3 sequence is CASSFDRGREAFF. CDR3 nucleotide sequence: TGTGCCAGCAGTTTTGACAGGGGGCGAGAAGCTTTCTTT.

The rearrangement links TRBV16 to TRBJ2-3, with 8 bases identical to TRBD2. V shed 10 bases and J 3 bases; nucleotides not matched to a gene: 6. This CDR3 region has 13 residues. Germline V CDR1 and CDR2: KGHSY, FQNENV. CDR3 loop: CATSGGRTDTQYF. The CDR3 bases are TGTGCCACGAGCGGGGGCCGTACAGATACGCAGTATTTT.

Only one count was recorded for this clone. The chain combines TRBV2 with TRBJ1-1; a weak D match, TRBD1 (5 bases). V was trimmed by 6 bases and J by 1 base, leaving 9 bases between them. CDR3 size: 13 residues. The V gene's germline CDR1 is SNHLY and CDR2 FYNNEI. CDR3 region: CASRKTANTEAFF. The CDR3 nucleotides are TGTGCCAGCAGGAAGACAGCGAACACTGAAGCTTTCTTT.

The V gene is TRBV18, the J gene TRBJ2-2; weak D call: TRBD1 (6 bases). CDR3 length: 16 residues. The V gene's germline CDR1 is KGHSH and CDR2 LQKENI. The germline V and J ends were trimmed by 6 bases and 7 bases, with 21 bases remaining between them. The CDR3 loop reads CASSQKTGSRNGELFF. The CDR3 DNA sequence: TGTGCCAGCTCGCAAAAGACAGGTTCTAGGAACGGGGAGCTGTTTTTT.

This clone was detected ten times or more. The chain joins TRBV4-1 to TRBJ1-2, with no clear D. V shed 0 bases and J shed 2 bases, with 10 bases lying between them. In germline, CDR1 is MGHRA, CDR2 YSYEKL. The CDR3 loop spans 15 amino acids. CDR3 DNA: TGCGCCAGCAGCCAAGATTTGAACAGCAACTATGGCTACACCTTC. It specifies CASSQDLNSNYGYTF.

This clone has a handful of counts. CDR3 nucleotide sequence: TGTGCCAGCAGCTTAGGCCGGCTCAGGGATAAGCAGTTCTTC. Its protein product is CASSLGRLRDKQFF. V usage is TRBV7-9 and J usage is TRBJ2-1; perhaps TRBD1 as D (5 bases). The CDR3 has 14 residues. V lost 1 base, J lost 11 bases, and 15 bases lay in between. Germline V gives CDR1 SEHNR, CDR2 FQNEAQ (reference sequence).

The rearrangement links TRBV11-3 to TRBJ2-3; D is unclear. The CDR3 has 13 amino acids. CDR1 and CDR2 (germline): SGHNT, YENEEA. V was shortened by 0 bases and J by 4 bases, with 5 bases between the two germline ends. CDR3 sequence (DNA): TGTGCCAGCAGCTTAGAGGCTGCAGATACGCAGTATTTT. Translated: CASSLEAADTQYF.

This clone was picked up one time. This chain connects TRBV29-1 to TRBJ2-5; possibly TRBD1 for D (5 bases). This CDR3 contains 13 residues. The germline V and J ends were trimmed by 3 bases and 0 bases, with 8 bases remaining between them. The germline V gene encodes CDR1 SQVTM and CDR2 ANQGSEA. CDR3 residues: CSVDRTNQETQYF. The CDR3 DNA follows: TGCAGCGTTGACCGGACAAACCAAGAGACCCAGTACTTC.

V is TRBV7-2 and J is TRBJ1-1, with TRBD1 matching 7 bases. The ends lost 3 bases at V and 3 bases at J; junction bases unmatched: 4. Germline-derived CDR1 and CDR2 are SGHTA and FQGNSA. The CDR3 totals 14 residues. CDR3 amino acids: CASSFRQGYTEAFF. The CDR3 nucleotides are TGTGCCAGCAGCTTCCGACAGGGTTACACTGAAGCTTTCTTT.

The V gene is TRBV6-6, the J gene TRBJ1-1, with unresolved D. The CDR3 loop spans 13 amino acids. The germline gives CDR1 MNHNY, CDR2 SVGAGI (reference sequence). V dropped 8 bases and J dropped 0 bases, with 10 bases sitting between them. The CDR3 DNA sequence: TGTGCCAGCCTGAGCGGGATGAACACTGAAGCTTTCTTT. Translation: CASLSGMNTEAFF.

This clone has a single count. This chain uses TRBV4-1 with TRBJ2-3, with 7 bases aligning to TRBD2. Losses at the gene ends were 3 bases for V and 6 bases for J; bases not matched to a gene: 12. The germline V gene has CDR1 MGHRA and CDR2 YSYEKL. This CDR3 is built from 16 residues. The CDR3 DNA reads as TGCGCCAGCAGCCACGGTGTCCTAGGGAGGGAGGATACGCAGTATTTT. Translation gives CASSHGVLGREDTQYF.

This clone was seen more than once but under ten times. This chain joins TRBV25-1 and TRBJ1-6; possible D gene TRBD1, 6 bases. V dropped 8 bases and J dropped 9 bases, with 14 bases sitting between them. The germline V gene has CDR1 MGHDK and CDR2 SYGVNS. The CDR3 length is 13 residues. CDR3 DNA: TGTGCCAGCGACACAGGGAGAGGTTCACCCCTCCACTTT. Its protein product is CASDTGRGSPLHF.

This rearrangement joins TRBV4-1 to TRBJ2-4; 9 bases align to TRBD2. The V and J ends lost 2 bases and 7 bases, in that order; junction bases with no gene match: 9. This CDR3 is 16 amino acids long. In germline, CDR1 is MGHRA, CDR2 YSYEKL. CDR3 DNA: TGCGCCAGCAGCCAATCGGGCGGGGGGGCCAGGAACATTCAGTACTTC. It specifies CASSQSGGGARNIQYF.

This clone was found a few times. The CDR3 here is CASSYLTGDSPLHF. CDR3 nucleotide sequence: TGTGCCAGCAGTTACCTTACAGGGGATTCACCCCTCCACTTT. The V call is TRBV6-6, the J call TRBJ1-6; TRBD1 matches 7 bases. The V gene's germline CDR1 is MNHNY and CDR2 SVGAGI (reference sequence). The CDR3 consists of 14 residues. Trimming removed 2 bases from V and 8 bases from J; junction bases left unmatched: 3.